This passage covers 19 T cell receptor beta chains from one sample sequenced in a study of tumor and adjacent non-tumor tissue in lung cancer. No cell sorting was done before RNA was extracted from the tissue. A modified ARM-PCR protocol with three rounds of nested PCR amplified TCRbeta. Each CDR3 protein is one row after TCRdb ran MiXCR on the multiplex PCR reads. The table shows 120,000 or so distinct CDR3 sequences, with over 75% occurring only once. Source material: lung tumor tissue. The receptors were sampled from a man aged 70 or older with non-small cell lung cancer.

Comments on this clonotype: A read error is possible here, since a much larger clone lies one base away. This chain connects TRBV28 to TRBJ2-7; 8 bases are a match to TRBD1. CDR3 size: 12 residues. Germline V gene sequence: CDR1 MDHEN, CDR2 SYDVKM. Trimming took 10 bases from V and 2 from J; bases not matched to a gene: 4. For the CDR3, the DNA is TGTGCCATCCGGACAGGGACCTACGAGCAGTACTTC. It is translated as CAIRTGTYEQYF.

This clonotype has just a few counts. The chain is built from TRBV15 and TRBJ1-4, with no clear D. Germline loops: CDR1 LNHNV, CDR2 YYDKDF (reference sequence). The V end was cut by 3 bases, the J end by 0 bases, with 11 bases between. CDR3 size: 16 residues. CDR3 bases: TGTGCCACCAGCAGTGGCGGAAAATCAACTAATGAAAAACTGTTTTTT. Its translation: CATSSGGKSTNEKLFF.

On this clonotype: A much larger clonotype is one base distant, so this may be a read error. The V gene is TRBV28, the J gene TRBJ2-2; weak D call: TRBD2 (5 bases). The CDR3 extends over 15 amino acids. Germline V gene data show CDR1 as MDHEN and CDR2 as SYDVKM. The CDR3, as DNA: TGTGCCAGCACCCTGCGGGCAAGGAACACCGTGGAGCTGTTTTTT. Amino acid sequence: CASTLRARNTVELFF.

The rearrangement joins TRBV29-1 to TRBJ2-1; D might be TRBD2 (7 bases). V was cut by 7 bases and J by 9 bases, with 19 bases left in between. Looked up from germline, CDR1 is SQVTM and CDR2 is ANQGSEA. This CDR3 contains 13 residues. This chain's CDR3 is CSATTGGATEQFF. As DNA, the CDR3 is TGCAGCGCTACAACTGGGGGGGCGACTGAGCAGTTCTTC.

As for this clonotype: A read error is likely, as this CDR3 ends without the conserved phenylalanine or tryptophan. J is TRBJ1-5 and V is TRBV10-2; no clear D gene. The CDR3 extends over 13 amino acids. V shed 3 bases and J shed 7 bases, with 10 bases lying between them. From germline, CDR1 is WSHSY and CDR2 SAAADI. CDR3 in amino acids: CASSDSDKQPQHL. The CDR3 coding sequence is TGCGCCAGCAGTGACAGCGACAAACAGCCCCAGCATCTT.

Regarding this clonotype: At one end, the junction sequence differs from germline, possibly due to a read error. This chain joins TRBV6-6 and TRBJ1-6; D is possibly TRBD1 (5 bases). This CDR3 spans 15 amino acids. CDR1 is MNHNY, CDR2 SVGAGI, per germline (reference sequence). This CDR3 is CARRKLQVVGSPLHF. CDR3 in DNA: TGTGCCAGGAGGAAACTACAGGTGGTGGGTTCACCTCTCCACTTT.

As for this clonotype: The junction differs from germline at one of its ends, possibly a read error. This chain links TRBV28 with TRBJ2-5; TRBD1 might be the D (6 bases). The germline gives CDR1 MDHEN, CDR2 SYDVKM. This CDR3 region has 12 residues. CDR3 nucleotides: TGTACCAGCAGCCTAGGGGGAAAGACCCAGTACTTT. This translates into CTSSLGGKTQYF. The full variable domain, rest sourced from reference TRBV28 and TRBJ2-5, is DVKVTQSSRYLVKRTGEKVFLECVQDMDHENMFWYRQDPGLGLRLIYFSYDVKMKEKGDIPEGYSVSREKKERFSLILESASTNQTSMYLCTSSLGGKTQYFGPGTRLLVL.

Concerning this clonotype itself: Likely a read error: the CDR3 ends without its conserved phenylalanine or tryptophan. This chain joins TRBV11-3 and TRBJ2-7, with TRBD2 as a possible D gene (6 bases). V was trimmed by 11 bases and J by 6 bases, leaving 23 bases between them. The germline V gene encodes CDR1 SGHNT and CDR2 YENEEA. The CDR3 runs to 14 residues. CDR3 sequence (DNA): TGTGCCGGCGGCTCAGTGACGGGAGCCTTCGAGCAGTACCTC. Translation gives CAGGSVTGAFEQYL.

The chain recombines TRBV11-2 with TRBJ1-4; D call uncertain. Germline values: CDR1 SGHAT, CDR2 FQNNGV. V was cut by 7 bases and J by 14 bases, with 20 bases left in between. This CDR3 is 13 amino acids long. This chain's CDR3 is CASMLVRGGKLFF. The CDR3 nucleotides read TGTGCCAGCATGTTAGTCAGAGGAGGAAAGCTGTTTTTT.

A remark on this clonotype: One end of the junction does not line up with germline, which may come from a read error. V usage is TRBV29-1 and J usage is TRBJ2-3, with TRBD2 matching over 7 bases. Germline lookup yields CDR1 SQVTM and CDR2 ANQGSEA. The CDR3 is made up of 14 amino acids. The CDR3 is CSVEGSPGGDTQYF. The DNA of the CDR3 is TGTAGCGTTGAGGGTTCACCCGGGGGGGATACGCAGTATTTT.

A remark on this clonotype: At one end, the junction sequence differs from germline, possibly due to a read error. J is TRBJ1-1 and V is TRBV4-1, with D unresolved. CDR3 length: 11 residues. Germline CDR1 and CDR2: MGHRA and YSYEKL. The CDR3 DNA reads TGCGCCAGCAGCCAAGGTTGGGAAGTTTTCTTT. Translated: CASSQGWEVFF.

This clonotype has just one count. A junction boundary mismatches the germline segment, possibly from a read error. The rearrangement joins TRBV29-1 to TRBJ1-2, with D hard to call. Looked up from germline, CDR1 is SQVTM and CDR2 is ANQGSEA. The CDR3 covers 13 residues. The CDR3 DNA sequence: TGCTGCGTTATCCAGACGGGAGCCTATGGCTACTCCTTC. This translates into CCVIQTGAYGYSF.

Notes on this clonotype: The junction departs from the called germline gene at one end, perhaps through a read error. V usage is TRBV14 and J usage is TRBJ2-7; 7 bases align to TRBD1. Germline V CDR1 and CDR2: SGHDN, FVKESK. The CDR3 has 15 amino acids. The CDR3 reads CARGTGAPRSYEQYF. The CDR3 DNA follows: TGTGCCAGAGGTACAGGGGCCCCAAGGTCCTACGAGCAGTATTTC.

The V gene is TRBV29-1, the J gene TRBJ2-5; weak D call: TRBD1 (6 bases). The CDR3 is made up of 13 amino acids. The V gene lost 6 bases and the J gene lost 8 bases, with 19 bases spanning the gap. Germline values: CDR1 SQVTM, CDR2 ANQGSEA. The CDR3 loop is CSVADRLQVTQYF. DNA for the CDR3: TGCAGCGTGGCCGACAGGCTCCAAGTTACCCAGTACTTC.

This clonotype was observed a few times. A read error may explain this, as a much larger clone is one base away. This chain connects TRBV29-1 to TRBJ1-1; D perhaps matches TRBD1 (5 bases). The CDR3 consists of 13 residues. Germline CDR1 and CDR2: SQVTM and ANQGSEA. CDR3 coding DNA: TGCAGCGTGGCACCGGGGGTGAACGCTGAAGCTTTCTTT. Translating it yields CSVAPGVNAEAFF. Drawing the rest from reference TRBV29-1 and TRBJ1-1, the complete variable domain is SAVISQKPSRDICQRGTSLTIQCQVDSQVTMMFWYRQQPGQSLTLIATANQGSEATYESGFVIDKFPISRPNLTFSTLTVSNMSPEDSSIYLCSVAPGVNAEAFFGQGTRLTVV.

About this clonotype itself: An end of the junction differs from the germline gene, which may be a read error. The chain uses TRBV12-3 or TRBV12-4 and TRBJ1-1; 7 nucleotides align to TRBD1. The CDR3 runs 16 residues. CDR3 residues: CASRNSMTGMVAEAFF. CDR3 DNA sequence: TGTGCTAGCAGAAACAGCATGACAGGGATGGTTGCTGAAGCTTTCTTT.

This clonotype was recorded at least ten times. The chain links TRBV7-8 to TRBJ2-3; 7 nucleotides agree with TRBD2. Germline assignment: CDR1 SGHVS and CDR2 FQNEAQ. The CDR3 consists of 17 residues. V shed 5 bases and J 3 bases; nucleotides not matched to a gene: 14. CDR3 bases: TGTGCCAGCAGCCTTAGCTGGGCGGGGGAGGTGACAGATACGCAGTATTTT. Its translation: CASSLSWAGEVTDTQYF. The full variable domain, its missing parts supplied by reference TRBV7-8 and TRBJ2-3, is GAGVSQSPRYKVAKRGQDVALRCDPISGHVSLFWYQQALGQGPEFLTYFQNEAQLDKSGLPSDRFFAERPEGSVSTLKIQRTQQEDSAVYLCASSLSWAGEVTDTQYFGPGTRLTVL.

In this sample, this clonotype turned up once. No conserved phenylalanine or tryptophan is present at the end of the CDR3, so a read error is the likely explanation. The chain recombines TRBV4-1 with TRBJ2-5, with D unresolved. This CDR3 has 14 residues. Germline V CDR1 and CDR2: MGHRA, YSYEKL. The CDR3 sequence is CTSSQQSGQETQYL. The DNA of the CDR3 is TGCACCAGCAGTCAACAGAGTGGGCAAGAGACCCAGTACTTG.

This clonotype occurred once. A junction end diverges from the germline sequence, so it may reflect a read error. V gene TRBV11-3 combines with J gene TRBJ1-4; perhaps TRBD1 as D (5 bases). The CDR3 loop spans 14 amino acids. Germline V gives CDR1 SGHNT, CDR2 YENEEA. For the CDR3, the DNA is TGTGCCAGCAGTAGGACAATCTCTGGTGAAAATCTGTTCTTT. Translation gives CASSRTISGENLFF.